This note documents a single TCR beta chain sequence. The antigen is unknown. The CDR3 has 13 residues. Germline V gives CDR1 SNHLY, CDR2 FYNNEI. Trimming shortened V by 10 bases and J by 3 bases, and 12 bases separated the two germline ends. In TCRdb, the 5' RACE reads were re-called with MiXCR into one record per CDR3 protein. Seen here are around 1.7 million distinct CDR3 sequences, less than 40% observed once, and the top ten hold roughly 0.3%. The record originates from a study of identical twins. Study outcomes and limitations: Conclusions came from cross-sectional statistical analysis, not from following the same donors.

The gene calls are TRBV2 and TRBJ1-4, with D perhaps matching TRBD1 (6 bases). Sequenced: cord blood. The TCR was taken from a newborn girl in good health. The CDR3 loop is CAIGQTPNEKLFF. The CDR3 region has the DNA TGTGCCATCGGACAGACCCCTAATGAAAAACTGTTTTTT.